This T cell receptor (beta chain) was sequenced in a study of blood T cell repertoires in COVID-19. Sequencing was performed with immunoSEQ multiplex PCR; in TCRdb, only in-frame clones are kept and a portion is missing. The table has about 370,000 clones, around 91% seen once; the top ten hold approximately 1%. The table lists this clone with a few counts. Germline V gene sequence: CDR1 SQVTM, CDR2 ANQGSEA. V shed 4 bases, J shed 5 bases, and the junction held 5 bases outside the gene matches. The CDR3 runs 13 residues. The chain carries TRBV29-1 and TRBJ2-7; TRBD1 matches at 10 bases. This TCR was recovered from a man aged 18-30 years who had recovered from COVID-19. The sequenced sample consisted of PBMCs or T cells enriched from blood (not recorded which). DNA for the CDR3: TGCAGCGTTGTTGACAGGGGGCAAAACGAGCAGTACTTC. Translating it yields CSVVDRGQNEQYF.